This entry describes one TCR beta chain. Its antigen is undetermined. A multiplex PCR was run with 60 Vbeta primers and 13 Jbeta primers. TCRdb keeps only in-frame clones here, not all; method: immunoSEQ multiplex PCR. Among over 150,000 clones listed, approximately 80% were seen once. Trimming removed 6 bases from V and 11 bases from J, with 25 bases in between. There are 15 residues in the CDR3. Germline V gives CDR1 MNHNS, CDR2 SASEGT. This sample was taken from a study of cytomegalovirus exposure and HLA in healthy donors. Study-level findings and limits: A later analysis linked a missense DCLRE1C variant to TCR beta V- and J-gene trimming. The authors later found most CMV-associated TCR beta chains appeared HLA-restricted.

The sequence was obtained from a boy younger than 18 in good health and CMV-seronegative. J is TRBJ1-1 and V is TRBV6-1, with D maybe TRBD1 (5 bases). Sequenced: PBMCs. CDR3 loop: CASSAPPGRGFEAFF. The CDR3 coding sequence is TGTGCCAGCAGCGCACCTCCTGGACGGGGGTTTGAGGCTTTCTTT.